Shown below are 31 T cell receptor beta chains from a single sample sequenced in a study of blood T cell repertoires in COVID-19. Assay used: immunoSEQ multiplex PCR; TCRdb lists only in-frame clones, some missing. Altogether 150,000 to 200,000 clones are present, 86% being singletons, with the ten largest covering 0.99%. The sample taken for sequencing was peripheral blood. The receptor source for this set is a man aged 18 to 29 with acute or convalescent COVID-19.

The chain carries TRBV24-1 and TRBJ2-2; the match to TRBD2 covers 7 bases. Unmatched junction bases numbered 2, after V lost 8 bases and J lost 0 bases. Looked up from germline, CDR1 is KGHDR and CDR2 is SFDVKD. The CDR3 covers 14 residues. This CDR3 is CATTGRANTGELFF. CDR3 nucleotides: TGTGCCACCACTGGGAGGGCGAACACCGGGGAGCTGTTTTTT.

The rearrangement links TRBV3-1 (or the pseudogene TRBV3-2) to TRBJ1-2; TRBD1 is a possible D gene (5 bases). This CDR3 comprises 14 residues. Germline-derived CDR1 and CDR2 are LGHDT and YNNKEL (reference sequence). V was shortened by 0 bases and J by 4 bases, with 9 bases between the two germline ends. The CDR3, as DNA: TGTGCCAGCAGCCAAGATGGGGGGAGCTATGGCTACACCTTC. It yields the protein CASSQDGGSYGYTF.

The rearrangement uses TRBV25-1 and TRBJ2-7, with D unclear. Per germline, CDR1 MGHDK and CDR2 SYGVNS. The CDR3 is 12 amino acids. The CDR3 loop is CASSESGYEQYV. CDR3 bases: TGTGCCAGCAGCGAATCGGGTTACGAGCAGTACGTC.

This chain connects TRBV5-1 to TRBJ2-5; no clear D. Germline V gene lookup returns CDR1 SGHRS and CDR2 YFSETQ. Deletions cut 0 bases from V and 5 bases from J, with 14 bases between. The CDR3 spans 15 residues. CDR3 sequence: CASSLEGKRSETQYF. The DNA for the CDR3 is TGCGCCAGCAGCTTGGAAGGCAAACGTAGCGAGACCCAGTACTTC.

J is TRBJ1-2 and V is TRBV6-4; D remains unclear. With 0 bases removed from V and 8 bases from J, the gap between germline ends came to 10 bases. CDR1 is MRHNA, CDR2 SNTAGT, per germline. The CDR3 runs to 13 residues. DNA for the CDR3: TGTGCCAGCAGTGACTCAGTTTTGGGCGGCTACACCTTC. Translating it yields CASSDSVLGGYTF.

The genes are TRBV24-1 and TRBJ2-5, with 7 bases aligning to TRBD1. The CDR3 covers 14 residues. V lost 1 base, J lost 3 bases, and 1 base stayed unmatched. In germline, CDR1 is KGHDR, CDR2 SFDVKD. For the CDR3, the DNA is TGTGCCACCAGTGATTTAGGGACAGAAGAGACCCAGTACTTC. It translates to CATSDLGTEETQYF.

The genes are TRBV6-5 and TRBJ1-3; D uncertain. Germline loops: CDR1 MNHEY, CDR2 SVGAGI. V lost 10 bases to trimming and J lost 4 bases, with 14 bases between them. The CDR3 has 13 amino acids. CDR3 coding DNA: TGTGCCACCCCCCGGGGAGAAGGAAACACCATATATTTT. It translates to CATPRGEGNTIYF.

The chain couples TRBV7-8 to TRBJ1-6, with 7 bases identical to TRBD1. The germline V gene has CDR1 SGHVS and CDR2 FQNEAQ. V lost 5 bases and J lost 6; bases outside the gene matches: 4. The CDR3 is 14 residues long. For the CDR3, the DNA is TGTGCCAGCAGCCGACAGGGTGGTAATTCACCCCTCCACTTT. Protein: CASSRQGGNSPLHF.

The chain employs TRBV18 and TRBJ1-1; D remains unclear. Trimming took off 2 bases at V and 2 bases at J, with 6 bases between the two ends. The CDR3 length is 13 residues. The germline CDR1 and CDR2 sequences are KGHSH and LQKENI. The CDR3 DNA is TGTGCCAGCTCACCAGGGCTTAACACTGAAGCTTTCTTT. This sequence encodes CASSPGLNTEAFF.

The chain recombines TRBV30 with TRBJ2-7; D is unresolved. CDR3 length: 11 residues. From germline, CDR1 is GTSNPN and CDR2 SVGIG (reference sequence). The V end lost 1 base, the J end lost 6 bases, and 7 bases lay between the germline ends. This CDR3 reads CAWSDEAEQYF. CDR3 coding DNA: TGTGCCTGGAGTGATGAGGCCGAGCAGTACTTC.

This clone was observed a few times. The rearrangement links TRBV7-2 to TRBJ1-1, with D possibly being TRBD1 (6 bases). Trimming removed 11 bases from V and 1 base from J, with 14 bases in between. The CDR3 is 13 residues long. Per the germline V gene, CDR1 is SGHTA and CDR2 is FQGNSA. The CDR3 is CAARLTGNTEAFF. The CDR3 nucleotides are TGTGCCGCCCGGCTGACAGGGAACACTGAAGCTTTCTTT.

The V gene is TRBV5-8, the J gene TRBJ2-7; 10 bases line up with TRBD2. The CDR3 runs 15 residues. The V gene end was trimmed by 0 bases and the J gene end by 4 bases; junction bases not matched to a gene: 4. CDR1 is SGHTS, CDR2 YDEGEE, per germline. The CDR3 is CASSLDGLAEYEQYF. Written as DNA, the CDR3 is TGTGCCAGCAGCTTGGATGGACTAGCGGAATACGAGCAGTACTTC.

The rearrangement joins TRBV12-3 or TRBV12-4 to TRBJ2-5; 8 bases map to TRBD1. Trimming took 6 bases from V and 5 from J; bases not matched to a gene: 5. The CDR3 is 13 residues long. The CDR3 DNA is TGTGCCAGCAGGGACAGGGAGTGGGAGACCCAGTACTTC. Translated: CASRDREWETQYF.

CDR3 region: CASSLMGRTSGFGDTQYF. The CDR3, as DNA: TGTGCCAGCAGTTTAATGGGCAGGACTAGCGGGTTTGGAGATACGCAGTATTTT. The chain uses TRBV28 and TRBJ2-3, with 11 positions matching TRBD2. Germline V lookup: CDR1 MDHEN, CDR2 SYDVKM. The length of the CDR3 is 18 residues. J lost 5 bases, V lost 2 bases, and 12 bases had no gene match.

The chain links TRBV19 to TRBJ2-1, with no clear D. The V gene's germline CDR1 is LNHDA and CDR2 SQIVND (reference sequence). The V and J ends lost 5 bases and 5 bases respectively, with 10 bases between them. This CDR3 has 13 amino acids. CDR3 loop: CASSVVADNEQFF. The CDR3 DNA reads TGTGCCAGTAGTGTCGTGGCAGACAATGAGCAGTTCTTC.

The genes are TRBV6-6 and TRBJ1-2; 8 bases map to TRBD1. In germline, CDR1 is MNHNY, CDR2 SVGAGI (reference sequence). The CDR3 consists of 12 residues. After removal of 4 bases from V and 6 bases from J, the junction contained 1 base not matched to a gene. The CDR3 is CASSLQGDGYTF. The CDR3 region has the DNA TGTGCCAGCAGTTTACAGGGGGATGGCTACACCTTC.

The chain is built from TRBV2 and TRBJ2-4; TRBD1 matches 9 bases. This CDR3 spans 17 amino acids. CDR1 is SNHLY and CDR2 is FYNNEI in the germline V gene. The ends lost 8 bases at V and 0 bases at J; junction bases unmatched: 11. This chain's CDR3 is CASQRLGGQGAKNIQYF. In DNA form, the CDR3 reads TGTGCCAGCCAGCGTTTAGGGGGACAGGGAGCCAAAAACATTCAGTACTTC.

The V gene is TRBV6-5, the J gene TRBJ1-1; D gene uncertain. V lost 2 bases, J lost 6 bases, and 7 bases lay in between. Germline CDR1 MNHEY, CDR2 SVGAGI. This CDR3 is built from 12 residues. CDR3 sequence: CASSYPSAEAFF. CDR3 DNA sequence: TGTGCCAGCAGTTACCCCTCGGCTGAAGCTTTCTTT.

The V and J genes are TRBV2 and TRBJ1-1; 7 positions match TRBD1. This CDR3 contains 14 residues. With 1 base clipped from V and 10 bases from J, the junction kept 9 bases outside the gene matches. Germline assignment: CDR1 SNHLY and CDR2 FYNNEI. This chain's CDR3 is CASSEDEATGAAFF. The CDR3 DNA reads TGTGCCAGCAGTGAAGACGAAGCAACAGGGGCAGCTTTCTTT.

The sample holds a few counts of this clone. CDR3 DNA sequence: TGTGCCAGCAGTGAAAGTCGTCGGGACAATTATATAGGCTACACCTTC. Its translation: CASSESRRDNYIGYTF. The chain has TRBV6-1 and TRBJ1-2, with a tentative D call TRBD1 (6 bases). Per germline, CDR1 MNHNS and CDR2 SASEGT. The V end was cut by 2 bases, the J end by 8 bases, with 21 bases between. The CDR3 extends over 16 amino acids.

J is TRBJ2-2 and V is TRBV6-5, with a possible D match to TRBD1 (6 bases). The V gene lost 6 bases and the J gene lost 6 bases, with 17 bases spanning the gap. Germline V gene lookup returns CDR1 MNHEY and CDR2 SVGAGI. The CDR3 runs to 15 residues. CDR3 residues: CASRLTIAGAGELFF. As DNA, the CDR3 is TGTGCCAGCAGACTCACTATCGCAGGGGCCGGGGAGCTGTTTTTT.

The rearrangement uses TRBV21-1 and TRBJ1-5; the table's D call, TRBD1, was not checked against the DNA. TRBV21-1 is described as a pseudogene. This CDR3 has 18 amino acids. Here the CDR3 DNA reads TGTGCCAGCAGCAAAGAGGCCAGGGCTGAATATAGCAATCAGCCCCAGCATTTT. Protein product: CASSKEARAEYSNQPQHF.

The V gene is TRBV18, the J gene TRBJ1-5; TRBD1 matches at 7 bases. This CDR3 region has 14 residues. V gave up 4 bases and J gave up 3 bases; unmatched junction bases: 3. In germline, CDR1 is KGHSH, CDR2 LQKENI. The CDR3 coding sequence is TGTGCCAGCTCACAGGGACAGTACAATCAGCCCCAGCATTTT. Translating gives CASSQGQYNQPQHF.

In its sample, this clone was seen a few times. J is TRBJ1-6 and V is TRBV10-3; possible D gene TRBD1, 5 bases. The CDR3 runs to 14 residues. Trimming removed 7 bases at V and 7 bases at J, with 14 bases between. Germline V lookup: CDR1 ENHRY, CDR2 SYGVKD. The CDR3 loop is CAINPGAGNSPLHF. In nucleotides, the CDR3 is TGTGCCATCAATCCCGGGGCGGGGAATTCACCCCTCCACTTT.

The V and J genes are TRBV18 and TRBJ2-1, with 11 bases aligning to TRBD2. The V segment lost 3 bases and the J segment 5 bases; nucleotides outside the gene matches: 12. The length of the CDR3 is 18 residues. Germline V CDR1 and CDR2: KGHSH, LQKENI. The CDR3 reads CASSPSPSTSGTNNEQFF. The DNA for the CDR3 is TGTGCCAGCTCACCCTCACCCTCGACTAGCGGGACAAACAATGAGCAGTTCTTC.

As DNA, the CDR3 is TGTGCCAGCAGTTTCAGGACAGGGGACTATGGCTACACCTTC. This gives the protein CASSFRTGDYGYTF. J is TRBJ1-2 and V is TRBV28; 9 bases fit TRBD1. Germline CDR1 and CDR2: MDHEN and SYDVKM. The CDR3 length is 14 residues. V lost 3 bases to trimming and J lost 3 bases; unmatched junction nucleotides: 2.

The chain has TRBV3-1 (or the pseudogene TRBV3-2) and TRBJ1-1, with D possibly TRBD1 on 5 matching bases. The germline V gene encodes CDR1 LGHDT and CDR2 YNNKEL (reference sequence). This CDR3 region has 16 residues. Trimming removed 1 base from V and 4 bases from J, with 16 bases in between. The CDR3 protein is CASSQAAGRGSTEAFF. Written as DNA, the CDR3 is TGTGCCAGCAGCCAAGCTGCGGGTCGGGGGAGCACTGAAGCTTTCTTT.

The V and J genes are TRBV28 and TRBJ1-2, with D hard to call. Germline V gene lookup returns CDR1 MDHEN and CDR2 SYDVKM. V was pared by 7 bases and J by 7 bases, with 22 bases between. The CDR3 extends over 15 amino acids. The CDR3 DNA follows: TGTGCCAGCACTCCGAGAAGGGTCAGGACTTTTGGCTACACCTTC. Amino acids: CASTPRRVRTFGYTF.

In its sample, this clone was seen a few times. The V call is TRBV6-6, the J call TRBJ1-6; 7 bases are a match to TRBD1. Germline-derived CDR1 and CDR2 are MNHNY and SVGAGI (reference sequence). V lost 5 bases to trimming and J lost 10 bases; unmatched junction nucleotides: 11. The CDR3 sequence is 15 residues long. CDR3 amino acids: CASSTGTVRLSPLHF. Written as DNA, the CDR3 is TGTGCCAGCAGTACGGGGACAGTCCGCTTATCACCCCTCCACTTT.

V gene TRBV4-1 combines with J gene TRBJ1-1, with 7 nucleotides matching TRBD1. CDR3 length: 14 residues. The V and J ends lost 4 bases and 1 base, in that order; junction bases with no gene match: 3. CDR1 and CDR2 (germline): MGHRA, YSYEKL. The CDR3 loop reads CASSPWTGNTEAFF. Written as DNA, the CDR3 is TGCGCCAGCAGCCCATGGACAGGGAACACTGAAGCTTTCTTT.

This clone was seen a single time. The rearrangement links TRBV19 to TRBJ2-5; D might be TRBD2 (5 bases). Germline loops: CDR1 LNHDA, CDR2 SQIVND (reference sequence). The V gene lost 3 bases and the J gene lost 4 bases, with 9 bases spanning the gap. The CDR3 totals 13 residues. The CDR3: CASSITSVETQYF. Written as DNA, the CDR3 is TGTGCCAGTAGTATCACTAGTGTAGAGACCCAGTACTTC.